This T cell receptor beta chain was obtained from a study of tissue T cells after allogeneic stem cell transplantation. Comments on this clone: Antigen specificity is unknown.

Findings and caveats of the study: Blood and spleen captured only part of the tissue TCR repertoire.

The protocol was immunoSEQ multiplex PCR, while the TCRdb copy is restricted to in-frame clones and leaves out a portion. The sample includes roughly 1,900 clones, around 76% of them seen just once. Germline lookup yields CDR1 SGHVS and CDR2 FQNEAQ. The CDR3 is 13 amino acids. J was trimmed by 8 bases and V by 4 bases; bases with no gene match: 6. Several lines of graft-versus-host disease therapy were given to all patients, all with gastrointestinal involvement. This material consisted of ileal tissue, taken at autopsy. The chain uses TRBV7-8 and TRBJ1-2; 8 nucleotides line up with TRBD1. This TCR was sampled from a male patient between 35 and 75 years old with steroid-refractory graft-versus-host disease after an allogeneic stem cell transplant. Some T cells may be graft donor cells. The CDR3 here is CASSSIQGGGYTF. CDR3 DNA: TGTGCCAGCAGCTCCATACAGGGGGGAGGCTACACCTTC.